This T cell receptor (beta chain) emerged from a study of CD8 T cells in Susac syndrome (dated by TCRdb to between 2018 and 2020). Background for the entire study: The study used repertoire sequencing to test whether antigen drove CD8+ T cell activation and differentiation in Susac syndrome.

The CDR3 has 13 amino acids, counting the end cysteine and phenylalanine. Only the CDR3 region is kept as DNA, spanning 39 bases read in frame from base 1. The germline V gene gives CDR1 as MNHEY and CDR2 as SVGAGI. The V end loses 6 bases and the J end loses 2 bases, and a stretch of 10 bases separates them. High-throughput TCR beta sequencing profiled peripheral blood CD8+ and CD4+ T cells from healthy donors, Susac syndrome patients and multiple sclerosis patients. Healthy donors were age- and sex-matched controls. Bulk CD8+ and CD4+ T cells were purified magnetically by negative isolation, whereas CD8+ TEMRA cells were enriched by FACS. Blood was collected in EDTA tubes and processed within 24 hours, with PBMCs isolated through density gradient centrifugation. PBMCs intended for TCR sequencing were cryopreserved in liquid nitrogen and thawed later in a water bath at 37 degrees C. The sorted or isolated CD4+, CD8+ and CD8+ TEMRA cells had a purity of 90% or higher.

Overall study results and their limits: The study acknowledged that relatively few individuals were included in the TCR sequencing and HLA analysis.

A remark on this clonotype: No antigen is known for it. The record has no base qualities; no much larger clone is one base away.

RNA was extracted using the RNeasy kit, and roughly 0.5 to 1 ug of the RNA was reverse transcribed with random hexamers. TCR beta CDR3 regions were amplified with the immunoSEQ multiplex PCR assay covering 54 Vbeta and 13 Jbeta segments. Bias from PCR amplification was corrected by using a synthetic template baseline for primer optimization and for computational correction. In the source study's methods: Reads were assigned to V, D and J genes according to IMGT and analyzed in immunoSEQ Analyzer, with only productive sequences retained. Clonality was calculated as one minus the Shannon entropy normalized by log2 of the number of productive unique sequences. For each patient and control, public and private clones were evaluated within the 100 most prevalent clones. Clones were defined as Susac-specific when absent from the healthy and MS cohorts, from roughly 1,100 published viral clones and from other ImmuneACCESS disease sequences. The raw public reads went through TCRdb reprocessing: fastp at Q25, MiXCR clone calling, in-frame beta chains kept. Under each unique CDR3 protein, matching rows form one entry showing the most common genes and DNA. TCRdb assigned the V and J calls; the authors' analysis was not used. The sample yields 140,000 or so distinct CDR3 sequences; approximately 93% were counted once. The ten largest clones take up nearly 0.085% of the sample.

The sequencing input was CD4+ T cells from PBMCs. Rearrangement joined TRBV6-5 to TRBJ1-2; no D gene can be assigned with confidence. This TCR came from a human donor in good health. In nucleotides, the sequence is TGTGCCAGCAGCGCCATAGCGAACTATGGCTACACCTTC. The encoded protein is CASSAIANYGYTF.